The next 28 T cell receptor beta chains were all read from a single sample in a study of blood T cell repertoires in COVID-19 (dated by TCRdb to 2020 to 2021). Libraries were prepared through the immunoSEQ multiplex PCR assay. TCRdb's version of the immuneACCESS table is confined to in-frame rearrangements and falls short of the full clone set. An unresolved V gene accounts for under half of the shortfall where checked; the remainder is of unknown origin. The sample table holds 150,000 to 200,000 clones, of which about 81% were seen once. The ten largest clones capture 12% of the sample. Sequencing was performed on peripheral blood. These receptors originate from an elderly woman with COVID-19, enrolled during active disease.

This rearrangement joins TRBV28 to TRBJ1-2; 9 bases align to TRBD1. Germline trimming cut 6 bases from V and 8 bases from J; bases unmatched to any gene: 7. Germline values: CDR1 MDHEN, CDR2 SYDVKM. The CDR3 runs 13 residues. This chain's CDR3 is CASREGQGGGYTF. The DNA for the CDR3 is TGTGCCAGCAGAGAGGGACAGGGAGGCGGCTACACCTTC.

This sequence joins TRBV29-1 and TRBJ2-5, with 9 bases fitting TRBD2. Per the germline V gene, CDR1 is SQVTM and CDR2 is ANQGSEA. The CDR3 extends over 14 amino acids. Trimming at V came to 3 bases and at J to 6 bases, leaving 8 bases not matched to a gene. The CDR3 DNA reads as TGCAGCGTTGACCCGGGACTAGCTTCCCAGACCCAGTACTTC. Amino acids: CSVDPGLASQTQYF.

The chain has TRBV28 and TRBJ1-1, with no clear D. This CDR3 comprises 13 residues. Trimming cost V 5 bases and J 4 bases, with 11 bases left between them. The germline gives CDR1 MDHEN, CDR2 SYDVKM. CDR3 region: CASSPGSSTEAFF. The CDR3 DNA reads TGTGCCAGCAGTCCTGGGTCTAGCACTGAAGCTTTCTTT.

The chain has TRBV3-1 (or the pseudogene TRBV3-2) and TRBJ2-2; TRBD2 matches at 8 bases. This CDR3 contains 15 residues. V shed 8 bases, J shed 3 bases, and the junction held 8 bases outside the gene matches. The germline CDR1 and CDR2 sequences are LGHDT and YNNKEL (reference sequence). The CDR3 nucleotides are TGTGCCAGCGGCCGGGGGGGCCTAGACACCGGGGAGCTGTTTTTT. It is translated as CASGRGGLDTGELFF.

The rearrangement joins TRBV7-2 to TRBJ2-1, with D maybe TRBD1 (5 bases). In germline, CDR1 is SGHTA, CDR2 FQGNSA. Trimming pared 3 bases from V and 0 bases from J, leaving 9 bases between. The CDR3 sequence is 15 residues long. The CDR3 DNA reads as TGTGCCAGCAGCTTGGGGCCACTCTCCTACAATGAGCAGTTCTTC. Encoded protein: CASSLGPLSYNEQFF.

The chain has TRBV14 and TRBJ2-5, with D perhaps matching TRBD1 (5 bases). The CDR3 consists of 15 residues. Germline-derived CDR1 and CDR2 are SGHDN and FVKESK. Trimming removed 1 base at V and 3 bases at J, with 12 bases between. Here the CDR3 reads CASSQGRQGKETQYF. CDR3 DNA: TGTGCCAGCAGCCAAGGTCGCCAGGGCAAAGAGACCCAGTACTTC.

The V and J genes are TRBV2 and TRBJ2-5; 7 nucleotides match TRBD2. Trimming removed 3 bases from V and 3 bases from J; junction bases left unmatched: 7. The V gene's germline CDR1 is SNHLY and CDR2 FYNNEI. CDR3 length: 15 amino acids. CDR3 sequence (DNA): TGTGCCAGCAGTGAGTCGGGGGGAGGGGAAGAGACCCAGTACTTC. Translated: CASSESGGGEETQYF.

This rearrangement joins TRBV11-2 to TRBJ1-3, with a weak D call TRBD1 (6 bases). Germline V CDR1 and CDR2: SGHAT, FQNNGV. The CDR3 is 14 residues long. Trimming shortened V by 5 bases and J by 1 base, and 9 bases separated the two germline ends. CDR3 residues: CASSPGVSGNTIYF. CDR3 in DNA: TGTGCCAGCAGCCCAGGGGTGTCTGGAAACACCATATATTTT.

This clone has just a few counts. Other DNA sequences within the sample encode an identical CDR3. CDR3 residues: CASTGGTEAFF. Written as DNA, the CDR3 is TGTGCCAGCACAGGGGGTACTGAAGCTTTCTTT. V and J are TRBV2 and TRBJ1-1; 7 bases are a match to TRBD1. The CDR3 covers 11 residues. Per germline, CDR1 SNHLY and CDR2 FYNNEI. V trimming: 7 bases; J trimming: 5 bases; junction bases outside the gene matches: 1.

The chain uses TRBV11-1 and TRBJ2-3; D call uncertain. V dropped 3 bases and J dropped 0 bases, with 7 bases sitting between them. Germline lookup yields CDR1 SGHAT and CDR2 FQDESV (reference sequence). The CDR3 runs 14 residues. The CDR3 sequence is CASSLGLSTDTQYF. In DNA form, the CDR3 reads TGTGCCAGCAGCTTGGGCTTAAGCACAGATACGCAGTATTTT.

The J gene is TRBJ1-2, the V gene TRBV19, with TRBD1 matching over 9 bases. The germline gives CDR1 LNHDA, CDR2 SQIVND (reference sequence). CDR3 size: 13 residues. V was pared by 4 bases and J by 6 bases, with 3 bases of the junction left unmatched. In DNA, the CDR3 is TGTGCCAGTAGTACTCGGACAGGGGATGGCTACACCTTC. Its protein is CASSTRTGDGYTF.

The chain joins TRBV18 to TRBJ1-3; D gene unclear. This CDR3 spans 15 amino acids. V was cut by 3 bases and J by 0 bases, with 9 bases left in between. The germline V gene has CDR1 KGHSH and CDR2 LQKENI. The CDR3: CASSPRGSSGNTIYF. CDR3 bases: TGTGCCAGCTCACCGCGGGGAAGCTCTGGAAACACCATATATTTT.

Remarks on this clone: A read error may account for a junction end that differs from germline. The CDR3 loop is CASSLGSRGRLVDF. In DNA, the CDR3 is TGTGCCAGCAGCTTGGGTTCCAGGGGGCGTCTTGTGGACTTC. The genes are TRBV5-6 and TRBJ2-4, with 8 bases identical to TRBD1. CDR1 SGHDT and CDR2 YYEEEE come from the germline V gene. The CDR3 is made up of 14 amino acids.

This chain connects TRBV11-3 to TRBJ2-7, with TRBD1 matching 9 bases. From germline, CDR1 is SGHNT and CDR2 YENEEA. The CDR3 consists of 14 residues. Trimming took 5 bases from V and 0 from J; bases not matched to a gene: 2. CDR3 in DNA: TGTGCCAGCAGCATGGACAGGGGCTCCTACGAGCAGTACTTC. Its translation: CASSMDRGSYEQYF.

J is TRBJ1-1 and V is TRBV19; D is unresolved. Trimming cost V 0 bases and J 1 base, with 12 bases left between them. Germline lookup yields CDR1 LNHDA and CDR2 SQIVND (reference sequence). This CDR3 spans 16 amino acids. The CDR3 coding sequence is TGTGCCAGTAGTATAGATATGGAGTCCTGGAACACTGAAGCTTTCTTT. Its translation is CASSIDMESWNTEAFF. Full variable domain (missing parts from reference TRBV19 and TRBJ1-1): DGGITQSPKYLFRKEGQNVTLSCEQNLNHDAMYWYRQDPGQGLRLIYYSQIVNDFQKGDIAEGYSVSREKKESFPLTVTSAQKNPTAFYLCASSIDMESWNTEAFFGQGTRLTVV.

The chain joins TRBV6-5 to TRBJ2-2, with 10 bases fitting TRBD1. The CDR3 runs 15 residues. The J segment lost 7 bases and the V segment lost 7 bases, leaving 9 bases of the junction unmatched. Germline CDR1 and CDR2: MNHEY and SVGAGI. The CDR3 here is CASNPTGQGNGELFF. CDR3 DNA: TGTGCCAGCAACCCCACGGGACAGGGGAACGGGGAGCTGTTTTTT.

The CDR3 DNA reads TGTGCCAGCAGCTTGCAGGGTGTGGAGGGAAAACTGTTTTTT. Its protein product is CASSLQGVEGKLFF. The chain has TRBV5-6 and TRBJ1-4, with D possibly being TRBD1 (5 bases). The CDR3 is made up of 14 amino acids. CDR1 is SGHDT, CDR2 YYEEEE, per germline. The V and J ends lost 1 base and 10 bases respectively, with 14 bases between them.

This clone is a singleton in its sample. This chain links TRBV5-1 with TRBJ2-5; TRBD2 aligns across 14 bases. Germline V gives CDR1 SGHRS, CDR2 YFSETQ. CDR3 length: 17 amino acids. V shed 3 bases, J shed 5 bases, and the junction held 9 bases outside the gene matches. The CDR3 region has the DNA TGCGCCAGCAGCTACACCGGGACTAGCGGGAGTGGGGAGACCCAGTACTTC. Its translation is CASSYTGTSGSGETQYF.

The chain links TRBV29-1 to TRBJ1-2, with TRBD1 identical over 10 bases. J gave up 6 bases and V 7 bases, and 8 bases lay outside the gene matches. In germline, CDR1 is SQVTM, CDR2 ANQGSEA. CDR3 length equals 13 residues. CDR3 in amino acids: CSAYIGTGDGYTF. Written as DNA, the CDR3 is TGCAGCGCCTATATCGGGACAGGGGATGGCTACACCTTC.

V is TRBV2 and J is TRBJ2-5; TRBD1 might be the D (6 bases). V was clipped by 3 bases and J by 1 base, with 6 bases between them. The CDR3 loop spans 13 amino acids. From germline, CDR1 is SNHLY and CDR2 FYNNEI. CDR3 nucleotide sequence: TGTGCCAGCAGTGACAGGGGCCAAGAGACCCAGTACTTC. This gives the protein CASSDRGQETQYF.

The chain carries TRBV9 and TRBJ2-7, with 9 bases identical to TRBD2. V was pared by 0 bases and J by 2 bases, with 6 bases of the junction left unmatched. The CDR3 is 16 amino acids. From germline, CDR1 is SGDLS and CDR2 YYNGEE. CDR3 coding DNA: TGTGCCAGCAGCGTAGGAGCGGGGGGTAGGGCCTACGAGCAGTACTTC. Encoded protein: CASSVGAGGRAYEQYF.

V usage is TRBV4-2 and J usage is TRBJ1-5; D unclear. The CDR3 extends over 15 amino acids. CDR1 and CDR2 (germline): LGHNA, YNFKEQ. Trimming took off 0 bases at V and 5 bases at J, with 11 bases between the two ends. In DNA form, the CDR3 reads TGTGCCAGCAGCCAAGATTGGGCAGTTGATCAGCCCCAGCATTTT. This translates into CASSQDWAVDQPQHF.

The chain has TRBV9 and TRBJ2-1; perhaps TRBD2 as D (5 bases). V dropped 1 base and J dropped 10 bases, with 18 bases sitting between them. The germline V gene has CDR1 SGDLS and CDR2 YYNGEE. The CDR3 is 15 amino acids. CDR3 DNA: TGTGCCAGCAGCGTATCTTCTGCGGGCGTTAGCGAGCAGTTCTTC. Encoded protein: CASSVSSAGVSEQFF.

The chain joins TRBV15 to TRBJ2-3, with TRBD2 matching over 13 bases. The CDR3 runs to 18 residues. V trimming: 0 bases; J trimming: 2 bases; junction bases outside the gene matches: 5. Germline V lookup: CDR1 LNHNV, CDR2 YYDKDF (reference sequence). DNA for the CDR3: TGTGCCACCAGCAGAGATCCAGGACTAGCGGGGGACACAGATACGCAGTATTTT. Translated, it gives CATSRDPGLAGDTDTQYF.

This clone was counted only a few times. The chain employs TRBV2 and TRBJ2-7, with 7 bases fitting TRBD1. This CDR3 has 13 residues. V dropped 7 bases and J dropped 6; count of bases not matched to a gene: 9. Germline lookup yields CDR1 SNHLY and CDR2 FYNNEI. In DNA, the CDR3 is TGTGCCAGCACGCGAGAGACAGGGACCGAGCAGTACTTC. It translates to CASTRETGTEQYF.

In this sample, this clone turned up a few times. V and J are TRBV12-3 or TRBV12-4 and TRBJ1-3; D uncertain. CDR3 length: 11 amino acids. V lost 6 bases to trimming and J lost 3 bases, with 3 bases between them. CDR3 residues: CASSLGNTIYF. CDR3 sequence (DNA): TGTGCCAGCAGCCTTGGAAACACCATATATTTT.

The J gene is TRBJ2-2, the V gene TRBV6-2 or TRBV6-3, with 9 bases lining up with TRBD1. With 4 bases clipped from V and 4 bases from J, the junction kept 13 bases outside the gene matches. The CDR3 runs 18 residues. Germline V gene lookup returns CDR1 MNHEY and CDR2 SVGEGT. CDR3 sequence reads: CASSSLRDRAHITGELFF. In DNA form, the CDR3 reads TGTGCCAGCAGTTCACTCCGGGACAGGGCTCACATCACCGGGGAGCTGTTTTTT.

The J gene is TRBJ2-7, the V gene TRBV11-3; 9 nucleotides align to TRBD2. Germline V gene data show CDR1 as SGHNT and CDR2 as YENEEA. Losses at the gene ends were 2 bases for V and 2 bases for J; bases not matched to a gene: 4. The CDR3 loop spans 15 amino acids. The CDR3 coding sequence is TGTGCCAGCAGCTTACGCGGGGGGGCTCCCTACGAGCAGTACTTC. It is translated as CASSLRGGAPYEQYF.